The present T cell receptor beta chain was sequenced within a study of cytomegalovirus exposure and HLA in healthy donors (dated by TCRdb to 2016 to 2017). With respect to the entire study: According to a later analysis, the 110 or so validation repertoires were produced on the same platform as the approximately 620 repertoires of the first cohort. Besides the first cohort of around 700 subjects, a separate validation cohort made up of roughly 120 different subjects was used. The aim of the study was to test whether cataloging public T cell receptors could identify signatures of past pathogen exposure. To predict cytomegalovirus infection status, the study brought together high-throughput TCR immunosequencing, statistical association of individual TCRs with disease status, and machine learning. The study at large found these results: Of the cluster scores, approximately 94% were above 0 in a later analysis, which found that TCRs clustered in the first cohort also tended to co-occur in the approximately 130 validation repertoires. The validation cohort had no HLA typing available for a later analysis, so co-occurrence within that cohort was assessed over all 130 or so repertoires. The classifier was reported to diagnose cytomegalovirus status with high specificity and sensitivity in both the original and validation cohorts. Three of the identified cytomegalovirus-associated TCR beta chains were confirmed in vitro to be specific for cytomegalovirus antigens. According to the authors, the approach could potentially be generalized to other disease states and immunological phenotypes. Across donors, most TCR sequences were observed very rarely, whereas some public TCRs were present in many individuals. The study listed 150 to 200 TCR beta chains as associated with cytomegalovirus.

With respect to this clone: The specificity of this receptor is unknown. Base-call qualities are not available, and no considerably larger clone is one nucleotide away.

Library preparation employed the immunoSEQ multiplex PCR assay. As for the authors' bioinformatics: A statistical classification framework was built to diagnose cytomegalovirus status from the catalog of TCR beta chain sequences. Entries here come from immuneACCESS through TCRdb and include only in-frame sequences with V and J called. Some clones fail to appear in such tables; in the studies checked, an unresolved V gene covers under half of the shortfall, and the cause of the remainder is unknown. V, J and clone size were drawn from that table, and D and trimming were deduced from the DNA. Here the sample has some 140,000 clones; about 91% occur a single time. The ten largest make up about 10% of the sample. Separate from the roughly 650-subject first cohort, the validation cohort of over 90 subjects was the group to which the donors belonged. The sequence was collected from a woman aged 18-29 years in good health and CMV-seropositive. Sequenced input: PBMCs.

The nucleotide sequence reads TGTGCCAGCAGCTTTGGCCAGAACCAAGAGACCCAGTACTTC. The encoded protein is CASSFGQNQETQYF. This chain joins TRBV5-6 to TRBJ2-5; the D gene remains uncertain. V sheds 2 bases and J sheds 0 bases, leaving 8 bases between their ends. Reading the germline V gene gives CDR1 SGHDT and CDR2 YYEEEE. The CDR3 goes from the cysteine to the phenylalanine over 14 residues. The sequence is cut down to CDR3 DNA, 42 bases in frame from base 1.